A single sample is the source of the 21 T cell receptor beta chains below, sequenced in a study of T cell responses to AZD1222 COVID-19 vaccine. Generated by immunoSEQ multiplex PCR, the TCRdb table keeps only in-frame clones and is missing some. The sample records about 100,000 clones, 70% to 90% being singletons. The source was peripheral blood, collected on day 0 of AZD1222 vaccination. All receptors come from an adult in good health.

The V call is TRBV27, the J call TRBJ2-3; the match to TRBD1 covers 7 bases. CDR1 is MNHEY, CDR2 SMNVEV, per germline (reference sequence). J was trimmed by 3 bases and V by 4 bases; bases with no gene match: 7. CDR3 length: 15 residues. CDR3 nucleotides: TGTGCCAGCAGTTCTTTAAGCAGGGGGACAGATACGCAGTATTTT. It specifies CASSSLSRGTDTQYF.

The chain links TRBV14 to TRBJ1-2; D is unresolved. The CDR3 totals 14 residues. Per germline, CDR1 SGHDN and CDR2 FVKESK. V was shortened by 0 bases and J by 0 bases, with 5 bases between the two germline ends. The CDR3 nucleotides read TGTGCCAGCAGCCAAGACCTGTCTAACTATGGCTACACCTTC. Amino acid sequence: CASSQDLSNYGYTF.

The rearrangement links TRBV7-2 to TRBJ2-3; D remains unclear. V lost 8 bases and J lost 0, with 6 bases in between. The CDR3 consists of 12 residues. Germline lookup yields CDR1 SGHTA and CDR2 FQGNSA. The CDR3 region is CASGSSTDTQYF. The CDR3 DNA reads TGTGCCAGCGGATCCAGCACAGATACGCAGTATTTT.

V is TRBV5-1 and J is TRBJ2-3, with D possibly TRBD1 on 5 matching bases. Deletions cut 3 bases from V and 0 bases from J, with 8 bases between. Germline CDR1 SGHRS, CDR2 YFSETQ. This CDR3 spans 14 amino acids. CDR3 amino acids: CASSSGQSTDTQYF. In DNA, the CDR3 is TGCGCCAGCAGCTCCGGACAAAGCACAGATACGCAGTATTTT.

With regard to this clone: Because the CDR3 is missing its conserved closing phenylalanine or tryptophan, this is likely a read error. The genes are TRBV11-1 and TRBJ1-6; D is unresolved. Germline V gene sequence: CDR1 SGHAT, CDR2 FQDESV (reference sequence). CDR3 length equals 15 residues. V was clipped by 1 base and J by 7 bases, with 11 bases between them. The CDR3 reads CASSLDGVANSPLHL. The DNA for the CDR3 is TGTGCCAGCAGCTTAGATGGGGTAGCCAATTCACCCCTCCACCTT.

The chain recombines TRBV9 with TRBJ1-3, with D perhaps matching TRBD1 (5 bases). Trimming shortened V by 4 bases and J by 1 base, and 12 bases separated the two germline ends. The length of the CDR3 is 15 residues. Germline CDR1 SGDLS, CDR2 YYNGEE. The CDR3 sequence is CASSSGLASGNTIYF. The CDR3 region has the DNA TGTGCCAGCAGCTCGGGACTGGCTTCTGGAAACACCATATATTTT. The full variable domain, its missing parts supplied by reference TRBV9 and TRBJ1-3, is DSGVTQTPKHLITATGQRVTLRCSPRSGDLSVYWYQQSLDQGLQFLIQYYNGEERAKGNILERFSAQQFPDLHSELNLSSLELGDSALYFCASSSGLASGNTIYFGEGSWLTVV.

This clone was counted a single time. The chain employs TRBV3-1 (or the pseudogene TRBV3-2) and TRBJ2-1; D not resolved. Germline CDR1 LGHDT, CDR2 YNNKEL (reference sequence). V lost 0 bases, J lost 9 bases, and 9 bases lay in between. The CDR3 has 13 amino acids. DNA for the CDR3: TGTGCCAGCAGCCAAGATGAGTTGGGTGAGCAGTTCTTC. It codes for CASSQDELGEQFF.

The chain joins TRBV7-2 to TRBJ2-3; perhaps TRBD2 as D (6 bases). V was pared by 2 bases and J by 3 bases, with 15 bases between. The CDR3 loop spans 16 amino acids. In germline, CDR1 is SGHTA, CDR2 FQGNSA. CDR3 sequence (DNA): TGTGCCAGCAGCTTACGGGGGTCCTCTCGGACAGATACGCAGTATTTT. It translates to CASSLRGSSRTDTQYF.

This rearrangement joins TRBV7-6 to TRBJ2-5; 14 bases are a match to TRBD2. J was trimmed by 7 bases and V by 4 bases; bases with no gene match: 5. The CDR3 is made up of 15 amino acids. Germline values: CDR1 SGHVS, CDR2 FNYEAQ. CDR3 sequence: CASSSTSGGAVTQYF. The CDR3, as DNA: TGTGCCAGCAGCTCGACTAGCGGGGGGGCTGTGACCCAGTACTTC.

The genes are TRBV5-1 and TRBJ1-5; D unresolved. The V gene lost 0 bases and the J gene lost 6 bases, with 10 bases spanning the gap. The germline V gene has CDR1 SGHRS and CDR2 YFSETQ. The CDR3 contains 14 residues. The CDR3 protein is CASSLGGESQPQHF. Here the CDR3 DNA reads TGCGCCAGCAGCTTGGGCGGGGAATCTCAGCCCCAGCATTTT.

The chain links TRBV19 to TRBJ1-1, with 7 bases identical to TRBD1. The CDR3 extends over 15 amino acids. The V and J ends lost 7 bases and 0 bases, in that order; junction bases with no gene match: 8. In germline, CDR1 is LNHDA, CDR2 SQIVND (reference sequence). This CDR3 is CASMRDSGMNTEAFF. The CDR3 nucleotides read TGTGCCAGTATGAGGGACAGCGGCATGAACACTGAAGCTTTCTTT.

This clone was seen only once. The CDR3 end shows no conserved phenylalanine or tryptophan, and so a read error is likely. V gene TRBV2 combines with J gene TRBJ1-6, with D unresolved. Germline V CDR1 and CDR2: SNHLY, FYNNEI. There are 14 residues in the CDR3. The ends were cut back, 4 bases at V and 6 bases at J, with 10 bases in the middle. The CDR3 sequence is CASSGAWRNSPLHL. Written as DNA, the CDR3 is TGTGCCAGCAGTGGGGCGTGGCGTAATTCACCCCTCCACCTT.

There are a few counts of this clone. This chain links TRBV7-9 with TRBJ1-2; tentative D call: TRBD1 (6 bases). Germline values: CDR1 SEHNR, CDR2 FQNEAQ (reference sequence). Trimming removed 2 bases from V and 5 bases from J, with 21 bases in between. The CDR3 loop spans 17 amino acids. CDR3 in amino acids: CASSLRGAWAEDYGYTF. In DNA, the CDR3 is TGTGCCAGCAGCTTACGGGGGGCCTGGGCAGAGGATTATGGCTACACCTTC. The entire variable domain, with the rest obtained from reference TRBV7-9 and TRBJ1-2, is as follows: DTGVSQNPRHKITKRGQNVTFRCDPISEHNRLYWYRQTLGQGPEFLTYFQNEAQLEKSRLLSDRFSAERPKGSFSTLEIQRTEQGDSAMYLCASSLRGAWAEDYGYTFGSGTRLTVV.

This clone was detected only a few times. The rearrangement uses TRBV2 and TRBJ1-1, with TRBD1 matching over 7 bases. The V gene end was trimmed by 10 bases and the J gene end by 1 base; junction bases not matched to a gene: 6. In germline, CDR1 is SNHLY, CDR2 FYNNEI. The CDR3 covers 13 residues. CDR3 loop: CATTTGRNTEAFF. CDR3 DNA sequence: TGTGCCACCACGACAGGGAGGAACACTGAAGCTTTCTTT.

The chain combines TRBV29-1 with TRBJ1-5; tentative D call: TRBD1 (5 bases). Germline values: CDR1 SQVTM, CDR2 ANQGSEA. This CDR3 is built from 13 residues. Trimming pared 4 bases from V and 9 bases from J, leaving 16 bases between. CDR3 loop: CSVGEAQGWPQHF. The CDR3 DNA reads as TGCAGCGTTGGAGAGGCCCAGGGATGGCCCCAGCATTTT.

The rearrangement joins TRBV7-9 to TRBJ1-5; tentative D call: TRBD1 (5 bases). The V gene lost 7 bases and the J gene lost 11 bases, with 18 bases spanning the gap. Germline V gene lookup returns CDR1 SEHNR and CDR2 FQNEAQ (reference sequence). This CDR3 comprises 13 residues. CDR3 sequence: CASTSSRAEAQHF. DNA of the CDR3: TGTGCCAGCACCTCATCCAGGGCGGAGGCCCAGCATTTT.

The V call is TRBV10-1, the J call TRBJ2-7; no firm D call. The germline CDR1 and CDR2 sequences are WNHNN and SYGVQD (reference sequence). The germline V and J ends were trimmed by 3 bases and 1 base, with 7 bases remaining between them. The CDR3 length is 13 residues. CDR3 amino acids: CASSDGQSYEQYF. The CDR3 nucleotides are TGCGCCAGCAGTGACGGTCAGTCCTACGAGCAGTACTTC.

The chain uses TRBV19 and TRBJ2-2; either TRBD1 or TRBD2 may supply D (5 bases each). CDR1 is LNHDA, CDR2 SQIVND, per germline (reference sequence). There are 14 residues in the CDR3. V lost 9 bases and J 6 bases, leaving 17 bases between the germline ends. The CDR3 nucleotides read TGTGCCAGCGACGCTACCCGGGACGCCGGGGAGCTGTTTTTT. This codes for CASDATRDAGELFF. Full variable domain (missing parts from reference TRBV19 and TRBJ2-2): DGGITQSPKYLFRKEGQNVTLSCEQNLNHDAMYWYRQDPGQGLRLIYYSQIVNDFQKGDIAEGYSVSREKKESFPLTVTSAQKNPTAFYLCASDATRDAGELFFGEGSRLTVL.

This chain links TRBV4-1 with TRBJ1-2; D is uncertain. Looked up from germline, CDR1 is MGHRA and CDR2 is YSYEKL. V lost 3 bases to trimming and J lost 5 bases, with 25 bases between them. The CDR3 has 18 residues. CDR3 protein: CASSHNQFFVRMGYGYTF. Here the CDR3 DNA reads TGCGCCAGCAGCCACAATCAATTCTTCGTCCGGATGGGGTATGGCTACACCTTC.

Notes on this clone: The CDR3 carries no conserved terminal phenylalanine or tryptophan, so it likely arises from a read error. J is TRBJ1-6 and V is TRBV23-1; D remains unclear. TRBV23-1 qualifies as an ORF whose function is uncertain. The CDR3 runs 17 residues. V was cut by 2 bases and J by 3 bases, with 14 bases left in between. DNA of the CDR3: TGCGCCAGCAGTCAACCCCTCGTCGGGTACTATAATTCACCCCTCCACCTT. Translated, it gives CASSQPLVGYYNSPLHL.

The gene calls are TRBV19 and TRBJ2-7, with TRBD1 identical over 7 bases. From germline, CDR1 is LNHDA and CDR2 SQIVND (reference sequence). The CDR3 loop spans 12 amino acids. V shed 5 bases and J 4 bases; nucleotides not matched to a gene: 2. The DNA of the CDR3 is TGTGCCAGTAGTGGGACAGAATACGAGCAGTACTTC. Its protein product is CASSGTEYEQYF.